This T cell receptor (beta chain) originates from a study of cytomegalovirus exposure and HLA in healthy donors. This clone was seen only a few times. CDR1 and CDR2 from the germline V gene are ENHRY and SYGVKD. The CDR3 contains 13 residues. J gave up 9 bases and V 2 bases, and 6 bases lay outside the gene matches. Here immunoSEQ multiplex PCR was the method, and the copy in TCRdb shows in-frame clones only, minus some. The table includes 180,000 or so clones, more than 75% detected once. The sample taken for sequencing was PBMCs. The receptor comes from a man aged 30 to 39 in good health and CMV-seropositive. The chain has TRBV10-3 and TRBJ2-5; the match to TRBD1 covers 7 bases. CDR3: CAISEPGTGAQYF. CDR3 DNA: TGTGCCATCAGTGAGCCGGGAACAGGGGCCCAGTACTTC.